These T cell receptor beta chains were read from a single sample in a study of cytomegalovirus exposure and HLA in healthy donors. The table came from immunoSEQ multiplex PCR; TCRdb's copy has only in-frame clones and leaves some out. The sample carries some 250,000 clones, over 80% recorded once. Input material: PBMCs. All receptors come from a woman aged 40 to 50 in good health and CMV-seropositive. Each CDR3 is given with its conserved first and last residue. The D gene is left open where the match is weak. Clone sizes are given selectively: once, few, many, or a class where the clone is expanded.

D gene | J gene | clone size | V gene | CDR3 DNA | CDR3 protein
. | TRBJ2-7 | . | TRBV30 | TGTGCCTGGAGGGGACTTCTCGGGGGTTACGAGCAGTACTTC | CAWRGLLGGYEQYF
TRBD2 | TRBJ2-5 | . | TRBV30 | TGTGCCTGGAGGGGACTAGCGGGGGAAGAGACCCAGTACTTC | CAWRGLAGEETQYF
. | TRBJ1-4 | . | TRBV7-9 | TGTGCCAGCAGCCGGGAGAGGACGGAAAAACGTGAAAAACTGTTTTTT | CASSRERTEKREKLFF
. | TRBJ2-5 | . | TRBV5-4 | TGTGCCAGCAGCTCGCGGGACTCGTGGGAGCAGTACTTC | CASSSRDSWEQYF
. | TRBJ1-1 | few | TRBV5-1 | TGCGCCAGCAGCTTGGACAGCCTCTCTGAAGCTTTCTTT | CASSLDSLSEAFF
TRBD2 | TRBJ2-3 | once | TRBV5-1 | TGCGCCAGCAGCCTGAGGACTAGCGGGGGGGCCACAGATACGCAGTATTTT | CASSLRTSGGATDTQYF
. | TRBJ1-2 | . | TRBV15 | TGTGCCACCAGCAGACCCCCCAGGGCGACCCACACCTTC | CATSRPPRATHTF
. | TRBJ1-4 | once | TRBV20-1 | TGCAGTGCTATTCGTTCCGGAAAACTGTTTTTT | CSAIRSGKLFF
. | TRBJ1-1 | . | TRBV11-3 | TGTGCCAGCAGCTTATGGGGGACATCCAACACTGAAGCTTTCTTT | CASSLWGTSNTEAFF
TRBD2 | TRBJ2-7 | . | TRBV5-1 | TGCGCCAGCAGGCTTCTGATCCGGAGGACTAGCGGGAACGGCTCCTACGAGCAGTACTTC | CASRLLIRRTSGNGSYEQYF
TRBD1 | TRBJ1-1 | . | TRBV7-9 | TGTGCCAGCAGCTTAGCGCGAGGGGGAACAGGGGGCAATGAAGCTTTCTTT | CASSLARGGTGGNEAFF
. | TRBJ2-5 | . | TRBV6-5 | TGTGCCAGCAGCGACCTAACCAGGCGTTCAGAAGAGCAGTACTTC | CASSDLTRRSEEQYF
TRBD2 | TRBJ2-5 | few | TRBV5-1 | TGCGCCAGCAGCTTGGGGGGACTAGTCCCCGGAGCGACCCAGTACTTC | CASSLGGLVPGATQYF
TRBD1 | TRBJ1-5 | . | TRBV6-4 | TGTGCCAGCATTAACAGGGGACCCGCCAAGCCCCGTCATTTT | CASINRGPAKPRHF
TRBD1 | TRBJ1-4 | . | TRBV13 | TGTGCCAGCAGCACGAGGACAGGAGGTGCGACTAATGAAAAACTGTTTTTT | CASSTRTGGATNEKLFF
. | TRBJ2-2 | once | TRBV7-2 | TGTGCCAGCAGCTCCCGGGGACTGAACACCGGGGAGCTGTTTTTT | CASSSRGLNTGELFF
TRBD2 | TRBJ2-2 | . | TRBV7-2 | TGTGCCAGCAGCTTAAGACCAGCGGGAGGTCACAACACCGGGGAGCTGTTTTTT | CASSLRPAGGHNTGELFF
. | TRBJ1-5 | . | TRBV6-4 | TGTGCCAGCAGTGAACAGGCGACGAATCAGCCCCAGCATTTT | CASSEQATNQPQHF
. | TRBJ2-5 | . | TRBV4-1 | TGCGCCAGCAGCCAAGATAGATTGCGGCCGAGAGAGTACTTC | CASSQDRLRPREYF
. | TRBJ2-7 | . | TRBV6-1 | TGTGCCAGCAGTGCGGAGGGATACTCCTACGAGCAGTACTTC | CASSAEGYSYEQYF
. | TRBJ2-7 | . | TRBV10-1 | TGCGCCAGCAGTTCCGGGGAAGCCTACGAGCAGTACTTC | CASSSGEAYEQYF
TRBD2 | TRBJ2-3 | . | TRBV5-1 | TGCGCCAGCAGCTCCTCTAGCGGGAGCACAGATACGCAGTATTTT | CASSSSSGSTDTQYF
. | TRBJ2-7 | . | TRBV7-8 | TGTGCCAGCAGCCCAGGTGTAGGCTACGAGCAGTACTTC | CASSPGVGYEQYF
. | TRBJ1-1 | . | TRBV19 | TGTGCCAGTAGGATCCCCCGGGACACGAACACTGAAGCTTTCTTT | CASRIPRDTNTEAFF
TRBD1 | TRBJ1-2 | . | TRBV11-3 | TGTGCCAGCAGCTTAGCGGGACAGGGAGGCTATGGCTACACCTTC | CASSLAGQGGYGYTF
. | TRBJ1-3 | few | TRBV7-6 | TGTGCCAGCAGCGTCCTCCCCTTACTAGACTCTGGAAACACCATATATTTT | CASSVLPLLDSGNTIYF